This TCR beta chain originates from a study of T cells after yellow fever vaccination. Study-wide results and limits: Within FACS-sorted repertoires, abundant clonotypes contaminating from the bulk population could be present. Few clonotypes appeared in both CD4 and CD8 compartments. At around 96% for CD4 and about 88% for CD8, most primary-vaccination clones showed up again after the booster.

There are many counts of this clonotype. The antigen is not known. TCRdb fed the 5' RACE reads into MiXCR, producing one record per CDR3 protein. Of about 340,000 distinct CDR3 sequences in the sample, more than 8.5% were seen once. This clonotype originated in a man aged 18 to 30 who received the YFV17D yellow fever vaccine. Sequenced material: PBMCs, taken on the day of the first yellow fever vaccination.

CDR3 residues: CASSWGTGHNSPLHF. The CDR3 DNA is TGTGCCAGCAGCTGGGGGACAGGCCATAATTCACCCCTCCACTTT. The chain employs TRBV5-5 and TRBJ1-6; 8 bases map to TRBD1. The ends lost 3 bases at V and 5 bases at J; junction bases unmatched: 4. The CDR3 sequence is 15 residues long. Germline values: CDR1 SGHKS, CDR2 YYEKEE (reference sequence).